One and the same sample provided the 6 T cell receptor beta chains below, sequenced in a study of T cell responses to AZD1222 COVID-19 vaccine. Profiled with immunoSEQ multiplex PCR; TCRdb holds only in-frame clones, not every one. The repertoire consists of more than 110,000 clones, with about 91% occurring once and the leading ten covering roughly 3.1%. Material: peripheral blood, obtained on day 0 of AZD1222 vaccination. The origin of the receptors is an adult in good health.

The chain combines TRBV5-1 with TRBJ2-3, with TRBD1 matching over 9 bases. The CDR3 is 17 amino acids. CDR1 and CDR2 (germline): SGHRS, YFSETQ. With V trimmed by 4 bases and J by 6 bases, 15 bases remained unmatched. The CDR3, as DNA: TGCGCCAGCAGCCCATTGGGGGGGACAGGGCGACTTGATACGCAGTATTTT. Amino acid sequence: CASSPLGGTGRLDTQYF.

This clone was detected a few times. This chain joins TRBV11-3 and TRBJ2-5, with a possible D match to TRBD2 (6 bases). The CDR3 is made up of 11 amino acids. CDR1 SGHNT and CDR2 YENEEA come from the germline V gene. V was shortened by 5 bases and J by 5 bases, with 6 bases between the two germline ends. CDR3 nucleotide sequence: TGTGCCAGCAGCCGGGGGGAGACCCAGTACTTC. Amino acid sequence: CASSRGETQYF.

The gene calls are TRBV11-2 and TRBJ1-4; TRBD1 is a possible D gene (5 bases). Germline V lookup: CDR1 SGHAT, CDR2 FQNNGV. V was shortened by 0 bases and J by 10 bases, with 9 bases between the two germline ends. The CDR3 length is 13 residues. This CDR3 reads CASSLDHRIKLFF. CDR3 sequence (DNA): TGTGCCAGCAGCTTAGATCACAGGATAAAACTGTTTTTT.

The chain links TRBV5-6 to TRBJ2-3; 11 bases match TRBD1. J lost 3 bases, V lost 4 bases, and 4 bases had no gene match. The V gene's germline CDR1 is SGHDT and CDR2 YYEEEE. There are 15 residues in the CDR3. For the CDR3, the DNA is TGTGCCAGCAGCCGGGACAGGGGGGTGACAGATACGCAGTATTTT. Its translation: CASSRDRGVTDTQYF. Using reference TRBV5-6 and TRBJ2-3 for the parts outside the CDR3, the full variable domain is DAGVTQSPTHLIKTRGQQVTLRCSPKSGHDTVSWYQQALGQGPQFIFQYYEEEERQRGNFPDRFSGHQFPNYSSELNVNALLLGDSALYLCASSRDRGVTDTQYFGPGTRLTVL.

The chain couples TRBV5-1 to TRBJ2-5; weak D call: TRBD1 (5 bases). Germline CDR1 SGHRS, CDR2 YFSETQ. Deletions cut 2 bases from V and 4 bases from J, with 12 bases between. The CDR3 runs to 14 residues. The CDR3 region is CASSLIGATETQYF. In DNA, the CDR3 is TGCGCCAGCAGCTTAATAGGGGCTACAGAGACCCAGTACTTC.

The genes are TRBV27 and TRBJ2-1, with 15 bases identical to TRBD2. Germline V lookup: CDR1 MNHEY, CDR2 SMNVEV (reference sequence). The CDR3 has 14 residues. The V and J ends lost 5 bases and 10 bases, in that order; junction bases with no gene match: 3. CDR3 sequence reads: CASSIGTSGREQFF. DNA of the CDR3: TGTGCCAGCAGTATCGGGACTAGCGGGAGGGAGCAGTTCTTC.